What follows describes a single T cell receptor beta chain. No antigen is known for it. This entry belongs to a study of tumor-infiltrating lymphocytes in localized non-small cell lung cancer. Findings of the study overall: TCR sequencing covered a subset of patients with enough tissue. T-cell fraction did not differ between immunotypes IM1 and IM2.

The method was immunoSEQ multiplex PCR; TCRdb's version includes in-frame clones alone and lacks a portion of them. Seen here are approximately 4,900 clones, 66% observed once, and the top ten hold under 80%. The V gene's germline CDR1 is SGHRS and CDR2 YFSETQ. V was pared by 0 bases and J by 5 bases, with 11 bases between. The CDR3 loop spans 14 amino acids. Sequencing was done on a sample of lung tumor tissue. The TCR was taken from a human donor with non-small cell lung cancer. The chain combines TRBV5-1 with TRBJ2-5; D is uncertain. CDR3 protein: CASSLALPGETQYF. The CDR3 bases are TGCGCCAGCAGCTTGGCCCTCCCTGGCGAGACCCAGTACTTC.